This T cell receptor (beta chain) was captured in a study of T-cell reconstitution after alpha-beta-depleted transplantation in children. General study findings and limits: Where alpha-beta T cells came from about two months after transplant was reportedly several hundred expanded graft clones. Once a year had passed after transplant, T-cell counts and diversity came mostly from newly produced T cells. Some patients' high day-60 TCRbeta diversity was traced to surviving recipient T cells and thymic progenitors.

This CDR3 is 14 amino acids long. Germline-derived CDR1 and CDR2 are LGHDT and YNNKEL (reference sequence). V was clipped by 4 bases and J by 7 bases; unmatched bases: 8. Preparing the TCRbeta library involved the use of unique molecular identifiers. TCRdb fed the PCR reads into MiXCR, producing one record per CDR3 protein. The data show around 210,000 distinct CDR3 sequences, 5.5% to 7% seen once. For this clonotype: Its antigen is currently unknown.

The rearrangement joins TRBV3-1 to TRBJ2-5; 8 bases are shared with TRBD2. The sequencing used PBMCs, collected before TCRalphabeta/CD19-depleted stem cell transplant. The clonotype comes from a boy younger than 10 with acute lymphoblastic leukemia, due to receive a stem cell transplant. In DNA form, the CDR3 reads TGTGCCAGCAGCCTGCCGGGACTAGGCGTGACCCAGTACTTC. Translation: CASSLPGLGVTQYF.